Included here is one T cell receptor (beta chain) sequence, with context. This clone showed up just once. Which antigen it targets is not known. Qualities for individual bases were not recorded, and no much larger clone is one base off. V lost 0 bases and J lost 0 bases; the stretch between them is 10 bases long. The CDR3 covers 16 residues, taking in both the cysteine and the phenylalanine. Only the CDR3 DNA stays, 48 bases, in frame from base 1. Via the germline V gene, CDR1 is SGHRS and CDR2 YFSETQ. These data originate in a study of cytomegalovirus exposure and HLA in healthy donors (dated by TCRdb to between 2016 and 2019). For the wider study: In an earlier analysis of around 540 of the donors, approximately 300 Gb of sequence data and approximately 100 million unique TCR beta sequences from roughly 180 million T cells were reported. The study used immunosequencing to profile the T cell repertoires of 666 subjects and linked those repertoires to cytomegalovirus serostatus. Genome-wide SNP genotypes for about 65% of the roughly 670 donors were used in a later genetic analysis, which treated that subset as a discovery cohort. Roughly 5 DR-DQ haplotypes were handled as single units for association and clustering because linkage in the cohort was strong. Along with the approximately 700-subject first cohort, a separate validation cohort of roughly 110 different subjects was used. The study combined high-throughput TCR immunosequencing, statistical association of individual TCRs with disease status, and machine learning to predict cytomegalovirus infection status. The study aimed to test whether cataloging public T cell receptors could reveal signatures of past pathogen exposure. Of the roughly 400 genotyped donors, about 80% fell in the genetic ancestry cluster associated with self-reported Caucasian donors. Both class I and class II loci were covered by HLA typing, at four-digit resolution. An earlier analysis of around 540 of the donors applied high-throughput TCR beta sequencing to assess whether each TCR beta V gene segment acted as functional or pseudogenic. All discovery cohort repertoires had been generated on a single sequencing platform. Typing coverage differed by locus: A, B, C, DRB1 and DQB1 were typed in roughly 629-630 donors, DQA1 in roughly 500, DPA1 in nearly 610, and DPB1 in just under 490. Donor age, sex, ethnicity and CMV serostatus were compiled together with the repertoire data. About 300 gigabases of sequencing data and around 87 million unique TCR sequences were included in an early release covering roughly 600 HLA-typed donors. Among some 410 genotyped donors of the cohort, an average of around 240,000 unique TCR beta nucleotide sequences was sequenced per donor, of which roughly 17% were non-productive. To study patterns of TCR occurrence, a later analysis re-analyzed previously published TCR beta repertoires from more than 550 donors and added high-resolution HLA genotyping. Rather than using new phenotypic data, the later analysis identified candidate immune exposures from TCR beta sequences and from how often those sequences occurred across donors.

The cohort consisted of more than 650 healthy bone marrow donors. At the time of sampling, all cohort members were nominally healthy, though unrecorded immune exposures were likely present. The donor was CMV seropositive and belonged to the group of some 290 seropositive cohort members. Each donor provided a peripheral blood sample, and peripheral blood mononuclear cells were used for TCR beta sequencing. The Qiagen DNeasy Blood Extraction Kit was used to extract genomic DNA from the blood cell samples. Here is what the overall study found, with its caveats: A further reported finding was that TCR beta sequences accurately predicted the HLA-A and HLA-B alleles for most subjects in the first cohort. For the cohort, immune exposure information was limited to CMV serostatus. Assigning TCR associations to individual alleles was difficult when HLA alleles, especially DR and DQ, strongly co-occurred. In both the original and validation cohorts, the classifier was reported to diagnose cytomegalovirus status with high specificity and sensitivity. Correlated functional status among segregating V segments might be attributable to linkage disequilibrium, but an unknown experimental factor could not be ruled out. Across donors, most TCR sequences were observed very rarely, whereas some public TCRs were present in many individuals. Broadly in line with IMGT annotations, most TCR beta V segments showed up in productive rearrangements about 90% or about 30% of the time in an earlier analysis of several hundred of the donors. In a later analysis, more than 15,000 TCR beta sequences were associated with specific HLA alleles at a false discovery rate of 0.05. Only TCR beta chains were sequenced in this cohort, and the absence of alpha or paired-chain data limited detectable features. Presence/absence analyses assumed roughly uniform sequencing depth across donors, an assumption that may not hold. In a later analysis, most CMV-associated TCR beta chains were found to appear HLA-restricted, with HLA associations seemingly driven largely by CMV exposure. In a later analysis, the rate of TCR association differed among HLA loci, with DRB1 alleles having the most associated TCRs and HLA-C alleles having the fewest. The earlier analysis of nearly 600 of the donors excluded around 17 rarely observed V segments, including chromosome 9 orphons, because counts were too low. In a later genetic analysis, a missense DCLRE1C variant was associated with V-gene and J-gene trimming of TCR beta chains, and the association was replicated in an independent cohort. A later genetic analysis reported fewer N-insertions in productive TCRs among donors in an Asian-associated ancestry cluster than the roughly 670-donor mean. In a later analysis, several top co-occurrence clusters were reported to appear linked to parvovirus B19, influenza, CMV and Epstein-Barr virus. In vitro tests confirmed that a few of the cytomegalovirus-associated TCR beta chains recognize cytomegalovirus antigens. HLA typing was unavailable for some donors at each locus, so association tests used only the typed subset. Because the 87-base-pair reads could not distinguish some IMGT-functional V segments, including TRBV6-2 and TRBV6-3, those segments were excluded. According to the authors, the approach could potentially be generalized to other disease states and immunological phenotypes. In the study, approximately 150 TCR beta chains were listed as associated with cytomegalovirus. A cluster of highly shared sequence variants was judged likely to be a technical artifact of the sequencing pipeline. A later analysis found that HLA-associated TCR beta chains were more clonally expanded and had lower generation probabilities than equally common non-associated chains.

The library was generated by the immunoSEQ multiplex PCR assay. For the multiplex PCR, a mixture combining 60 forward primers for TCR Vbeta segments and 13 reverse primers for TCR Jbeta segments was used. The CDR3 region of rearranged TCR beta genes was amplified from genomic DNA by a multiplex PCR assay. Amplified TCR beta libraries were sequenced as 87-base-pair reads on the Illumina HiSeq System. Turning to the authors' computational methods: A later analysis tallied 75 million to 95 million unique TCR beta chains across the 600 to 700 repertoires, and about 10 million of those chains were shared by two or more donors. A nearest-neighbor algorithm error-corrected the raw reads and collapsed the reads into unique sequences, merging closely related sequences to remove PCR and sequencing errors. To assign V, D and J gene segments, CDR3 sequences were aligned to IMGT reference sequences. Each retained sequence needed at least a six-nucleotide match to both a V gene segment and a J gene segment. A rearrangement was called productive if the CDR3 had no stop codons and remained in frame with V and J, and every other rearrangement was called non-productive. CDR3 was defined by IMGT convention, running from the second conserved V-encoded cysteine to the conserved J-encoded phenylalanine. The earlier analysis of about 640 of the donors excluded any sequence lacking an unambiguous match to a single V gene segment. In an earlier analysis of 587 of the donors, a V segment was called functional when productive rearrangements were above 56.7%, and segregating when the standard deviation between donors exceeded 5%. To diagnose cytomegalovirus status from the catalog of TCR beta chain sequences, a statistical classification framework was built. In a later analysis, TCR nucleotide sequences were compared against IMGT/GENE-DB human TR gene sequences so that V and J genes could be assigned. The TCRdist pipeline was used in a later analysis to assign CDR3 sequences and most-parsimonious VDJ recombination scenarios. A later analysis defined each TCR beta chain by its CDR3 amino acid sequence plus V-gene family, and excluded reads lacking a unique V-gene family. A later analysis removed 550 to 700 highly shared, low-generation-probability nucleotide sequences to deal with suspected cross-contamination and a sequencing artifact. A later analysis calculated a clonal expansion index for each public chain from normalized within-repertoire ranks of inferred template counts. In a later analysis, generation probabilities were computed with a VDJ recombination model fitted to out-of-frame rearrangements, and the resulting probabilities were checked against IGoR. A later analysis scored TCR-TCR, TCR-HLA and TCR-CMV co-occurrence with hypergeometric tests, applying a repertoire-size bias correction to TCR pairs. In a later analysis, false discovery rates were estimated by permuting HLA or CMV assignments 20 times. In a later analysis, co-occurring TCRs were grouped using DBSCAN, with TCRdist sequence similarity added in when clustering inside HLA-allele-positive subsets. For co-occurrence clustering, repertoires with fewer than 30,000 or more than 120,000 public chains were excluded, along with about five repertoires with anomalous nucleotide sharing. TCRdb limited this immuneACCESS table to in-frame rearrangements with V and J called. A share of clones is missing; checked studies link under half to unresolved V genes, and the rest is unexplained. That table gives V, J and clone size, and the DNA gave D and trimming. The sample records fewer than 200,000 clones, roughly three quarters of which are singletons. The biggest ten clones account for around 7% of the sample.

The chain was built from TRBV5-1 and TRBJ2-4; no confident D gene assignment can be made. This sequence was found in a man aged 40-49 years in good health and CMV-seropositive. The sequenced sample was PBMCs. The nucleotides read TGCGCCAGCAGCTTGGGGTTGAACTTAGCCAAAAACATTCAGTACTTC. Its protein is CASSLGLNLAKNIQYF.